Each of the 8 T cell receptor beta chains below was sequenced from the same sample in a study of OX40 agonist ivuxolimab in advanced cancers. TCRdb's table, derived via immunoSEQ multiplex PCR, lists solely in-frame clones and lacks some. The sample contains about 100,000 clones, roughly 87% of which appear only once. The sample here was CD4+ or CD8+ T cells sorted from blood, taken in a trial of the OX40 agonist ivuxolimab. These receptors were obtained from an adult with an advanced solid tumor such as melanoma, head and neck, liver or kidney cancer.

This chain joins TRBV11-2 and TRBJ2-1, with 8 bases matching TRBD2. The CDR3 has 12 residues. Germline V gives CDR1 SGHAT, CDR2 FQNNGV. J lost 10 bases, V lost 4 bases, and 3 bases had no gene match. CDR3 in amino acids: CASSSSGREQFF. The CDR3 DNA is TGTGCCAGCAGCTCGAGCGGGAGAGAGCAGTTCTTC.

The chain's CDR3 is CASSERGDYGYTF. CDR3 sequence (DNA): TGTGCCAGCAGTGAACGGGGGGACTATGGCTACACCTTC. V and J are TRBV6-1 and TRBJ1-2; perhaps TRBD1 as D (5 bases). V lost 2 bases and J lost 3, with 7 bases in between. Germline CDR1 and CDR2: MNHNS and SASEGT. The CDR3 contains 13 residues.

This sequence joins TRBV10-3 and TRBJ2-7; D might be TRBD1 (5 bases). Between the trimmed V and J ends, which lost 6 bases and 2 bases, there was a span of 14 bases. The CDR3 has 14 residues. Germline V gene lookup returns CDR1 ENHRY and CDR2 SYGVKD. The CDR3 nucleotides read TGTGCCATCAGGCCAGGGCAGACAGCCTACGAGCAGTACTTC. It is translated as CAIRPGQTAYEQYF.

The chain employs TRBV15 and TRBJ2-2; D may be TRBD2 (5 bases). The CDR3 consists of 13 residues. Per the germline V gene, CDR1 is LNHNV and CDR2 is YYDKDF (reference sequence). The V end lost 1 base, the J end lost 6 bases, and 6 bases lay between the germline ends. The CDR3 region has the DNA TGTGCCACCAGCAGAGGTAGCGCCGGGGAGCTGTTTTTT. Translation gives CATSRGSAGELFF.

The gene calls are TRBV6-5 and TRBJ2-3; TRBD2 aligns across 13 bases. This CDR3 has 16 residues. V dropped 0 bases and J dropped 4; count of bases not matched to a gene: 1. Germline CDR1 and CDR2: MNHEY and SVGAGI. CDR3 sequence (DNA): TGTGCCAGCAGTTACTCACTAGCGGGAGGGGCAGATACGCAGTATTTT. Its translation is CASSYSLAGGADTQYF.

V is TRBV7-9 and J is TRBJ1-2; D is uncertain. The CDR3 loop spans 14 amino acids. Trimming pared 5 bases from V and 4 bases from J, leaving 14 bases between. In germline, CDR1 is SEHNR, CDR2 FQNEAQ (reference sequence). This CDR3 is CASSDWGGGYGYTF. The CDR3 coding sequence is TGTGCCAGCAGCGACTGGGGTGGTGGCTATGGCTACACCTTC.

The chain carries TRBV7-2 and TRBJ2-1; perhaps TRBD2 as D (7 bases). This CDR3 is built from 16 residues. The germline CDR1 and CDR2 sequences are SGHTA and FQGNSA. V lost 1 base to trimming and J lost 8 bases, with 18 bases between them. CDR3 residues: CASSLDGGGAFDEQFF. The CDR3 DNA follows: TGTGCCAGCAGCTTAGACGGTGGGGGGGCCTTCGATGAGCAGTTCTTC.

This chain connects TRBV7-3 to TRBJ2-7; no clear D gene. The CDR3 length is 12 residues. V lost 1 base and J lost 6, with 7 bases in between. The V gene's germline CDR1 is SGHTA and CDR2 FQGTGA. The CDR3 DNA reads as TGTGCCAGCAGCTTAAGGCCTAGCGAGCAGTACTTC. It is translated as CASSLRPSEQYF.